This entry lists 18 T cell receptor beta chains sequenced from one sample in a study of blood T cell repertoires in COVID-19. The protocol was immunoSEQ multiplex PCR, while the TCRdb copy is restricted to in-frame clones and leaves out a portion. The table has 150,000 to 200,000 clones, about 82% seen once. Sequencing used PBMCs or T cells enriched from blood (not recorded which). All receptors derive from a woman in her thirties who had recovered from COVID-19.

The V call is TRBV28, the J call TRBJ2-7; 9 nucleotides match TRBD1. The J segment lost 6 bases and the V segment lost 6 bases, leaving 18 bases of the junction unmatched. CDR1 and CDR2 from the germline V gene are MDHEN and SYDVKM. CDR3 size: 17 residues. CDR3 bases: TGTGCCAGCAGGCGCGACGGGACAGGGTTCACCCTTGGCGAGCAGTACTTC. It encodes CASRRDGTGFTLGEQYF.

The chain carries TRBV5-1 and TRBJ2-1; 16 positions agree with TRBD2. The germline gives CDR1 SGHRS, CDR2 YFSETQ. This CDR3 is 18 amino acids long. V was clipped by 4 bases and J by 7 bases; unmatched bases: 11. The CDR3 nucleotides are TGCGCCAGCAGCCCTGGGGGACTAGCGGGAGGGACTGGGAATGAGCAGTTCTTC. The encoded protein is CASSPGGLAGGTGNEQFF.

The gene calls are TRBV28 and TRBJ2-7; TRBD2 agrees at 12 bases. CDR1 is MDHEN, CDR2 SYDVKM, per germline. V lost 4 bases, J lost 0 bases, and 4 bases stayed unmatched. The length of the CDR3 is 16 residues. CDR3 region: CASSSPTSGSSYEQYF. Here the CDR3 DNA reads TGTGCCAGCAGTTCCCCGACTAGCGGGAGCTCCTACGAGCAGTACTTC.

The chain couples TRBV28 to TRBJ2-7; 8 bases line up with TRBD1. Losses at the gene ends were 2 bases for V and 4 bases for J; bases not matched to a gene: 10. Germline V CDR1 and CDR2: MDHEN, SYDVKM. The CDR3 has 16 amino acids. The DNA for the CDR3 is TGTGCCAGCAGTTTAATGAGGACAGGGATGTGGTACGAGCAGTACTTC. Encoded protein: CASSLMRTGMWYEQYF.

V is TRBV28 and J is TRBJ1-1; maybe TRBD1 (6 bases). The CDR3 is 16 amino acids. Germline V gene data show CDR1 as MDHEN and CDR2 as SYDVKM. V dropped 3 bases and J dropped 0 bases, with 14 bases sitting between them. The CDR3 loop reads CASSFPGRDMNTEAFF. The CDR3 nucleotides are TGTGCCAGCAGTTTCCCCGGACGGGACATGAACACTGAAGCTTTCTTT.

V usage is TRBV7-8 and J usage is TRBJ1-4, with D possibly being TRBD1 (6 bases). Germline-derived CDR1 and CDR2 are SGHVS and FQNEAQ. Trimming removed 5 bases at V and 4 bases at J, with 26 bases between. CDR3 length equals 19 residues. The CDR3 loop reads CASSTLAGAQSPGNEKLFF. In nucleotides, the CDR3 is TGTGCCAGCAGCACGCTAGCAGGGGCACAAAGTCCTGGTAATGAAAAACTGTTTTTT.

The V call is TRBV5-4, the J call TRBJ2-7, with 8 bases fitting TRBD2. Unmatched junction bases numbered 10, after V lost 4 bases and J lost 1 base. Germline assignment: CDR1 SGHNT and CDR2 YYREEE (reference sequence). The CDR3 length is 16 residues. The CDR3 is CASSPMSGRGSYEQYF. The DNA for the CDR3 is TGTGCCAGCAGCCCGATGAGCGGGAGAGGGTCCTACGAGCAGTACTTC.

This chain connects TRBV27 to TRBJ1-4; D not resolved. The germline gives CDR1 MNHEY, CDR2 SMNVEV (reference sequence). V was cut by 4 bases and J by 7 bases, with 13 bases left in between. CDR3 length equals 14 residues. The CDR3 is CASSYDPRGEKLFF. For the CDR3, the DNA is TGTGCCAGCAGTTATGACCCCCGGGGTGAAAAACTGTTTTTT.

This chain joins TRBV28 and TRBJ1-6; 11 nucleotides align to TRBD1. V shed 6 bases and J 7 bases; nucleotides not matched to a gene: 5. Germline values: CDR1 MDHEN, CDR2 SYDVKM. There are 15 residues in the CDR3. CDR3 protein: CASSRTGGRNSPLHF. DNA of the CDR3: TGTGCCAGCAGCCGGACAGGGGGCCGGAATTCACCCCTCCACTTT.

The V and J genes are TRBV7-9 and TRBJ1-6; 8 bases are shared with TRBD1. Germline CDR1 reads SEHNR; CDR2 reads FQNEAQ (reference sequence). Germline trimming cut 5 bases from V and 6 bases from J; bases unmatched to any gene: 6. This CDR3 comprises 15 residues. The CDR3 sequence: CASSPGDRSNSPLHF. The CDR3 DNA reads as TGTGCCAGCAGCCCTGGGGACAGGTCTAATTCACCCCTCCACTTT.

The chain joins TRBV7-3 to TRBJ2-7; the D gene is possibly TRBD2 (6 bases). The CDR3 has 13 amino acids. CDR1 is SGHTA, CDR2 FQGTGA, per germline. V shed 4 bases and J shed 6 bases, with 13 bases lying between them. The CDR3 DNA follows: TGTGCCAGCAGCTCATCAGGGAGGCTCGAGCAGTACTTC. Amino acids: CASSSSGRLEQYF.

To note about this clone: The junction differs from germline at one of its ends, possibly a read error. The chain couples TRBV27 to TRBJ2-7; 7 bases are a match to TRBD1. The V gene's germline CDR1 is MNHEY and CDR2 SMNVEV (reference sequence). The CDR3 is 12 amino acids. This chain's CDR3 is CASSQLGQEQHF. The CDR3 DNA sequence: TGTGCCAGCAGTCAACTAGGACAGGAACAGCACTTC.

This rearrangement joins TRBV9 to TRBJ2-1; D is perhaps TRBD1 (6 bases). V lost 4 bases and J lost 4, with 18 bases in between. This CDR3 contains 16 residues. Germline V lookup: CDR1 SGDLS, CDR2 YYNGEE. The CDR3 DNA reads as TGTGCCAGCAGCCACCCGAGAGGGACACTATACAATGAGCAGTTCTTC. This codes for CASSHPRGTLYNEQFF.

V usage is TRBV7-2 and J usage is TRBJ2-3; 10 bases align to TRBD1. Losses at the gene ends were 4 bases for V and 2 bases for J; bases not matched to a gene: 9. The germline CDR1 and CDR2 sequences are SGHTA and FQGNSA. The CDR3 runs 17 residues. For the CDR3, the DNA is TGTGCCAGCAGCTCTGGGACAGGGGTACCACACACAGATACGCAGTATTTT. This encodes CASSSGTGVPHTDTQYF. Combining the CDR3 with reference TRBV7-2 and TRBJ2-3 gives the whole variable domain GAGVSQSPSNKVTEKGKDVELRCDPISGHTALYWYRQSLGQGLEFLIYFQGNSAPDKSGLPSDRFSAERTGGSVSTLTIQRTQQEDSAVYLCASSSGTGVPHTDTQYFGPGTRLTVL.

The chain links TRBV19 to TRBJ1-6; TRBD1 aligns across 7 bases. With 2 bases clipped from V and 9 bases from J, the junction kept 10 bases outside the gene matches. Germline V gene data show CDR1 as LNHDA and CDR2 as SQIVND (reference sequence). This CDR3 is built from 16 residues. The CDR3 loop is CASSIPDRQGGSPLHF. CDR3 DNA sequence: TGTGCCAGTAGTATACCGGATCGACAGGGCGGTTCACCCCTCCACTTT.

CDR3 DNA sequence: TGTGCCAGCAGCCCAGGACTAGCGGGAGTGAGTGAGCAGTTCTTC. It yields the protein CASSPGLAGVSEQFF. This rearrangement joins TRBV5-5 to TRBJ2-1; 13 bases fit TRBD2. V was pared by 4 bases and J by 9 bases, with 7 bases of the junction left unmatched. The CDR3 runs 15 residues. Germline CDR1 SGHKS, CDR2 YYEKEE (reference sequence).

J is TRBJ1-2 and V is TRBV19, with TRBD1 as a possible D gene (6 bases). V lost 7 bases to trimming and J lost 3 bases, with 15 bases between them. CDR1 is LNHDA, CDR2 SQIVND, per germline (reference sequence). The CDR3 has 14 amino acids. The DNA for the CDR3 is TGTGCCAGTAACCCCACGGACAGATACTATGGCTACACCTTC. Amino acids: CASNPTDRYYGYTF.

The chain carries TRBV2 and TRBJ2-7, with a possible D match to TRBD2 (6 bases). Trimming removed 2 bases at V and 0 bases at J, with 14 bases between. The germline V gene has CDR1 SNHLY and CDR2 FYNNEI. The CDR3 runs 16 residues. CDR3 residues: CASSELEGIHSYEQYF. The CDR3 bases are TGTGCCAGCAGTGAACTGGAGGGGATCCACTCCTACGAGCAGTACTTC.